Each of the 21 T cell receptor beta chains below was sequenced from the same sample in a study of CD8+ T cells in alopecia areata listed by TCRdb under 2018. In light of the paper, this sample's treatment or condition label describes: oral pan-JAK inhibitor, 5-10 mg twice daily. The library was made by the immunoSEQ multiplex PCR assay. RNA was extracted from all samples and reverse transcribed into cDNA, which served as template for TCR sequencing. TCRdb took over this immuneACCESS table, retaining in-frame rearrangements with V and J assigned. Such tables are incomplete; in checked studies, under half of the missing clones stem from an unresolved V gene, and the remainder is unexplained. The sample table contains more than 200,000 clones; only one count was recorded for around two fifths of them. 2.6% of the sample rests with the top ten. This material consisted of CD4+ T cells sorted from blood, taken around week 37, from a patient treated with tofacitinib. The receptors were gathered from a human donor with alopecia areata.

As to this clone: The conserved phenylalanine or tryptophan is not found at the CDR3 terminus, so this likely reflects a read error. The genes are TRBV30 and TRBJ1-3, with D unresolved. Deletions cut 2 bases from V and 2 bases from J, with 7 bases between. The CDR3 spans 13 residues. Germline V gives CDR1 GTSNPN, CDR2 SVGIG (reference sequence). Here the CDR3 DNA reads TGTGCCTGGAGTAGAGGGACTGGAAACACCATATATTCT. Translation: CAWSRGTGNTIYS.

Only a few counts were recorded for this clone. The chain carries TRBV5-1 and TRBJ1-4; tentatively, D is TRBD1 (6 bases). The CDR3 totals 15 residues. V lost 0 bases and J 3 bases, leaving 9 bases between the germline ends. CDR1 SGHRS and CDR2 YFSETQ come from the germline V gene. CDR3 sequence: CASSLVAGANEKLFF. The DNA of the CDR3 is TGCGCCAGCAGCTTGGTGGCAGGGGCTAATGAAAAACTGTTTTTT.

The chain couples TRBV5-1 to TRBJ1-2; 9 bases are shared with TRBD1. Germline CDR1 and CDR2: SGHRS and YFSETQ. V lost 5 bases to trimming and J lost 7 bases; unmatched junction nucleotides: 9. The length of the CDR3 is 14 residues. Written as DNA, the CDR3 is TGCGCCAGCAGAACGGGAGGACAGGGGACTGGCTACACCTTC. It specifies CASRTGGQGTGYTF.

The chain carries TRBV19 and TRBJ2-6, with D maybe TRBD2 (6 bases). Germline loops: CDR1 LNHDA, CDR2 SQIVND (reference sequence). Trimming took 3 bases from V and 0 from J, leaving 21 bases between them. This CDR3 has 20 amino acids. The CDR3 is CASSMVWSGSSASGANVLTF. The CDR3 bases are TGTGCCAGTAGTATGGTCTGGTCTGGCTCTAGCGCCTCTGGGGCCAACGTCCTGACTTTC.

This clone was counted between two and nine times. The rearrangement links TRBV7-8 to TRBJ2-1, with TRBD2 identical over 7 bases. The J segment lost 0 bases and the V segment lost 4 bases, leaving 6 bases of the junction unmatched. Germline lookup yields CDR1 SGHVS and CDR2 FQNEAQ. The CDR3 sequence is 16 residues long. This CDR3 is CASSSLAGNSYNEQFF. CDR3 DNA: TGTGCCAGCAGCTCGTTAGCGGGTAACTCCTACAATGAGCAGTTCTTC.

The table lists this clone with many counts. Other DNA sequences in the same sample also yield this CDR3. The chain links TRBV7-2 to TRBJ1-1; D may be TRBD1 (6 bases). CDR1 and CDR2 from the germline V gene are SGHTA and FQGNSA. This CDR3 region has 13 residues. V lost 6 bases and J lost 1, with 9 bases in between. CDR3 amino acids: CASSGGRNTEAFF. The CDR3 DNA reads TGTGCCAGCAGTGGGGGCAGGAACACTGAAGCTTTCTTT.

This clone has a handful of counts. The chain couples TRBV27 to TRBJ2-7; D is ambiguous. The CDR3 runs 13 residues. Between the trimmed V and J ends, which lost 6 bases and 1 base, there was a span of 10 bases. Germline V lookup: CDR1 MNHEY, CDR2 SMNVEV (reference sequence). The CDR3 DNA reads TGTGCCAGCAGAACGGTGGGATCCTACGAGCAGTACTTC. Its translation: CASRTVGSYEQYF.

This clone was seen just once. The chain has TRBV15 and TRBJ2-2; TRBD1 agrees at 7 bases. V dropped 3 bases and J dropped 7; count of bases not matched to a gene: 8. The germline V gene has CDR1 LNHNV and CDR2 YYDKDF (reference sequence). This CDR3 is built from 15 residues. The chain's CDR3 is CATSRIDRADGELFF. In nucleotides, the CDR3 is TGTGCCACCAGCAGGATCGACAGGGCCGACGGGGAGCTGTTTTTT.

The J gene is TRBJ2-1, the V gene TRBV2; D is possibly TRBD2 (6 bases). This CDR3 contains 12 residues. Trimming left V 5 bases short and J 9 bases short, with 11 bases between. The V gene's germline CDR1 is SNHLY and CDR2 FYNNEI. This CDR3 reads CASSSAGPEQFF. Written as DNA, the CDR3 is TGTGCCAGCAGTTCTGCGGGGCCTGAGCAGTTCTTC.

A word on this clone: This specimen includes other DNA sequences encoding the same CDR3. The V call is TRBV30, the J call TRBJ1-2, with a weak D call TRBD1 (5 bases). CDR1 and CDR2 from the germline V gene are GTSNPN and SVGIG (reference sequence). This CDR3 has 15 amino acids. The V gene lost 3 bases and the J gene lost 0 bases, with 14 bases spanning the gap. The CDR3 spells CAWSGDRLSNYGYTF. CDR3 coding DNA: TGTGCCTGGAGCGGAGACAGACTTTCTAACTATGGCTACACCTTC.

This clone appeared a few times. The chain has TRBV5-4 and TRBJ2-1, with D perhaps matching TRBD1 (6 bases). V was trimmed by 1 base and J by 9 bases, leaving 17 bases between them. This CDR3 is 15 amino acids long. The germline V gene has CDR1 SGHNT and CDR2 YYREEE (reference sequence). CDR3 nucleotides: TGTGCCAGCAGCTTGAAAAGCCTAACAGGGTCTGAGCAGTTCTTC. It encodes CASSLKSLTGSEQFF.

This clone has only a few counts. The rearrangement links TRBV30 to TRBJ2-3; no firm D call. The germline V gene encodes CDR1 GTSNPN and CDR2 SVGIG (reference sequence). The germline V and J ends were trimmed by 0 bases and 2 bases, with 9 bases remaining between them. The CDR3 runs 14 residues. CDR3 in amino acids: CAWSVGQYTDTQYF. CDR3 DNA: TGTGCCTGGAGTGTGGGTCAGTACACAGATACGCAGTATTTT.

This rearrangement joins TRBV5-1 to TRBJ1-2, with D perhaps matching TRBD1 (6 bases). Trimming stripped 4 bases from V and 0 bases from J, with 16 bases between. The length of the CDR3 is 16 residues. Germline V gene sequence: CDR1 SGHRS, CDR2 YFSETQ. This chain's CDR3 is CASSTGQPGANYGYTF. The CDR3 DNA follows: TGCGCCAGCAGCACCGGACAGCCTGGGGCTAACTATGGCTACACCTTC.

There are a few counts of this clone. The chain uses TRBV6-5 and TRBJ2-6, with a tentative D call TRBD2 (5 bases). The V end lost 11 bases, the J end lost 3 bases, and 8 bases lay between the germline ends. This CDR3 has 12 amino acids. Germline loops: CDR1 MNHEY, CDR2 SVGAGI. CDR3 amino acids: CASGIGANVLTF. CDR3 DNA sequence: TGTGCCTCGGGGATTGGGGCCAACGTCCTGACTTTC.

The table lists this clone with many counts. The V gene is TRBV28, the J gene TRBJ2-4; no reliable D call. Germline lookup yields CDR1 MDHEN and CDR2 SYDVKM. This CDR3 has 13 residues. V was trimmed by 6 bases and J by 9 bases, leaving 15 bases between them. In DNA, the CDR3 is TGTGCCAGCAGCTTTCCGCCGAGTACCATTCAGTACTTC. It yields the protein CASSFPPSTIQYF.

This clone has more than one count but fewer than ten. CDR3 amino acids: CASSLAPGGGSYEQYF. The CDR3, as DNA: TGTGCCAGCAGTTTAGCCCCTGGGGGAGGATCCTACGAGCAGTACTTC. The chain has TRBV27 and TRBJ2-7; D is possibly TRBD2 (6 bases). V was trimmed by 2 bases and J by 1 base, leaving 15 bases between them. Germline assignment: CDR1 MNHEY and CDR2 SMNVEV (reference sequence). The CDR3 has 16 amino acids.

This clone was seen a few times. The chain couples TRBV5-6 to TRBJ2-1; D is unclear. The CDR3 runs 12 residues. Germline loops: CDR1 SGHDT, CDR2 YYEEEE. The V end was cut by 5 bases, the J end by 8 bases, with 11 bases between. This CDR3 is CASRAVRDEQFF. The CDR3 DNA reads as TGTGCCAGCAGGGCCGTCCGGGATGAGCAGTTCTTC.

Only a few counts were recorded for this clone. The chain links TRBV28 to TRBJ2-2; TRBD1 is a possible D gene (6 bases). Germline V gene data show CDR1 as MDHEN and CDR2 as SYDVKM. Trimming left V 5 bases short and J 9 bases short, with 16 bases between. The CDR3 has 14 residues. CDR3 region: CASSEHRDAWELFF. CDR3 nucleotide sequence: TGTGCCAGCAGTGAACACAGGGACGCCTGGGAGCTGTTTTTT.

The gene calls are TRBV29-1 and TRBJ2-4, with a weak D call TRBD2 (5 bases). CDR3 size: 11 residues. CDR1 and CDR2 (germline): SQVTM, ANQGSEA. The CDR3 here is CPGLAKNIQYF. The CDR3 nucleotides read TGCCCAGGACTAGCCAAAAACATTCAGTACTTC.

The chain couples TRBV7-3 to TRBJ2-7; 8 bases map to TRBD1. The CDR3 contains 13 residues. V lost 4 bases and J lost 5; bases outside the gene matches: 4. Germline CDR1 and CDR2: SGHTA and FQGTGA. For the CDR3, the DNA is TGTGCCAGCAGCTATCGGACAGGGAACGAGCAGTACTTC. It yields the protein CASSYRTGNEQYF.

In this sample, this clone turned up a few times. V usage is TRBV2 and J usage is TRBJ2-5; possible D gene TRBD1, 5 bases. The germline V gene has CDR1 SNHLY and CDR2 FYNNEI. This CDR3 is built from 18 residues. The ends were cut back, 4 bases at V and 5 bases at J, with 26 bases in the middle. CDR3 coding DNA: TGTGCCAGCAGTGCCGGCTTTAAAGGGGCAGGGTTCCTTGAGACCCAGTACTTC. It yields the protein CASSAGFKGAGFLETQYF. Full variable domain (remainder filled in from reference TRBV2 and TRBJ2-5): EPEVTQTPSHQVTQMGQEVILRCVPISNHLYFYWYRQILGQKVEFLVSFYNNEISEKSEIFDDQFSVERPDGSNFTLKIRSTKLEDSAMYFCASSAGFKGAGFLETQYFGPGTRLLVL.